The entry below describes one T cell receptor beta chain. The antigen is unknown. The TCR alpha and TCR beta cDNA libraries, bearing sample barcodes and UMIs, were generated by 5'RACE using constant-segment primers. One entry per CDR3 protein, called by TCRdb with MiXCR from the 5' RACE reads. The table has 380,000 or so distinct CDR3 sequences, about 13% seen once. Looked up from germline, CDR1 is MDHEN and CDR2 is SYDVKM. This CDR3 is 16 amino acids long. Trimming removed 6 bases from V and 2 bases from J; junction bases left unmatched: 10. These data belong to a study of T-cell memory formation after mild COVID-19. For the study at large: TCR clusters were mostly confined to one donor each.

Regarding the study as a whole: Mostly located in CM and EM were contracting CD4+ clones, with contracting CD8+ clones located in EMRA. Among clones peaking at day 37 in the second wave, SARS-CoV-2 specificity remained unconfirmed.

This clonotype was obtained from a man between 18 and 29 years old who had mild COVID-19 (a few samples of this study predate the infection). Cell type and time point are not known. The J gene is TRBJ2-3, the V gene TRBV28, with 8 bases identical to TRBD2. The sequenced sample was PBMCs or a T cell subset sorted from them (not recorded which). CDR3 sequence reads: CASSPAGGGDTDTQYF. DNA of the CDR3: TGTGCCAGCAGCCCCGCGGGGGGCGGGGACACAGATACGCAGTATTTT.